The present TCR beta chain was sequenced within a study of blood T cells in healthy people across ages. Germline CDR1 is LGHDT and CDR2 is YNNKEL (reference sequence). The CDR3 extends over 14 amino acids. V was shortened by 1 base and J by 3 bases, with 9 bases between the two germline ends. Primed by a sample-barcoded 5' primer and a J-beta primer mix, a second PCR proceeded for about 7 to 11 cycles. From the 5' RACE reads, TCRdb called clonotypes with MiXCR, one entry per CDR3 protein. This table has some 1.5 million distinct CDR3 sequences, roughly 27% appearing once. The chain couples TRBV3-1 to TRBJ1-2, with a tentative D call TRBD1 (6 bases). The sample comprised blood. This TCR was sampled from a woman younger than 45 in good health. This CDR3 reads CASSQGTADYGYTF. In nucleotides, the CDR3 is TGTGCCAGCAGCCAAGGGACAGCCGACTATGGCTACACCTTC.